Following are 18 T cell receptor beta chains from one sample sequenced in a study of blood T cells in healthy people across ages (dated by TCRdb to about 2015). The library relied on 5' RACE. Instrument on record: Illumina HiSeq 2500. A second PCR of about 6 to 11 cycles was performed with a sample-barcoded 5' primer and a J-beta primer mix. The raw public data were reprocessed by TCRdb itself: fastp quality trimming at Q25, MiXCR clonotype calling, in-frame beta chains only. Every CDR3 protein is listed once, alongside the most common genes and DNA of its rows. The sample table lists 790,000 or so distinct CDR3 sequences, roughly three fifths of them with a count of one. The ten largest clonotypes hold roughly 24% of the sample. Sequenced material: blood. These receptor sequences come from a man aged 35 to 55 in good health.

A note on this clonotype: One base away lies a much larger clone, so this may be a sequencing read error. The chain links TRBV19 to TRBJ1-1; D is ambiguous. CDR1 and CDR2 (germline): LNHDA, SQIVND (reference sequence). The CDR3 sequence is 10 residues long. CDR3 residues: CRVGNTEAFF. The CDR3 DNA sequence: TGTCGGGTTGGGAACACTGAAGCTTTCTTT.

The CDR3 sequence: CASSQDHGTPNREQYF. The CDR3 DNA reads TGCGCCAGCAGCCAAGACCACGGGACGCCCAATCGGGAGCAGTACTTC. The V and J genes are TRBV4-3 and TRBJ2-7; D possibly uses TRBD1 or TRBD2 (5 bases each). V was cut by 0 bases and J by 7 bases, with 19 bases left in between. The CDR3 runs to 16 residues. Per the germline V gene, CDR1 is LGHNA and CDR2 is YSLEER.

The chain recombines TRBV28 with TRBJ1-1; the D gene is possibly TRBD1 (6 bases). V shed 4 bases and J shed 2 bases, with 14 bases lying between them. Germline V gives CDR1 MDHEN, CDR2 SYDVKM. This CDR3 has 15 amino acids. The CDR3 loop reads CASSSPAGVNTEAFF. The DNA for the CDR3 is TGTGCCAGCAGTTCCCCCGCAGGGGTAAACACTGAAGCTTTCTTT.

This clonotype was seen only a few times. V and J are TRBV7-2 and TRBJ2-5; possible D gene TRBD2, 6 bases. V was shortened by 4 bases and J by 4 bases, with 22 bases between the two germline ends. Germline V gene data show CDR1 as SGHTA and CDR2 as FQGNSA. The CDR3 loop spans 17 amino acids. CDR3 sequence reads: CASSSPRGWLDLETQYF. CDR3 coding DNA: TGTGCCAGCAGCTCACCCCGGGGGTGGTTGGATCTAGAGACCCAGTACTTC.

The chain carries TRBV4-3 and TRBJ2-3; 7 nucleotides line up with TRBD2. Trimming took 0 bases from V and 3 from J; bases not matched to a gene: 6. The CDR3 sequence is 16 residues long. Germline CDR1 reads LGHNA; CDR2 reads YSLEER. The CDR3 protein is CASSQETSVWTDTQYF. The CDR3 DNA is TGCGCCAGCAGCCAAGAAACTAGCGTTTGGACAGATACGCAGTATTTT.

The chain has TRBV29-1 and TRBJ2-3; D is perhaps TRBD1 or TRBD2 (5 bases each). The germline gives CDR1 SQVTM, CDR2 ANQGSEA. The CDR3 totals 13 residues. Here the CDR3 DNA reads TGCAGTGACCGGGACGCAATCACAGATACGCAGTATTTT. Translating gives CSDRDAITDTQYF.

The rearrangement joins TRBV20-1 to TRBJ2-1, with TRBD2 identical over 10 bases. Germline-derived CDR1 and CDR2 are DFQATT and SNEGSKA (reference sequence). V trimming: 7 bases; J trimming: 0 bases; junction bases outside the gene matches: 6. The CDR3 is 15 amino acids. The CDR3 loop reads CSVTGTSASYNEQFF. The DNA of the CDR3 is TGCAGTGTAACCGGGACTAGCGCCTCCTACAATGAGCAGTTCTTC.

The chain carries TRBV20-1 and TRBJ2-5; TRBD1 aligns across 7 bases. The germline V gene has CDR1 DFQATT and CDR2 SNEGSKA (reference sequence). V shed 4 bases, J shed 2 bases, and the junction held 1 base outside the gene matches. The CDR3 has 12 residues. CDR3 coding DNA: TGCAGTGCTACCAGGGGGCAAGAGACCCAGTACTTC. Translated, it gives CSATRGQETQYF.

There are many counts of this clonotype. The rearrangement links TRBV20-1 to TRBJ2-4; 12 bases match TRBD1. Germline trimming cut 1 base from V and 7 bases from J; bases unmatched to any gene: 2. Germline lookup yields CDR1 DFQATT and CDR2 SNEGSKA (reference sequence). The CDR3 is 14 residues long. The CDR3 DNA reads TGCAGTGCTAGAGGGGACAGGGGGCAGAACATTCAGTACTTC. As protein: CSARGDRGQNIQYF.

The chain uses TRBV4-3 and TRBJ1-2; the D gene is possibly TRBD1 (5 bases). The length of the CDR3 is 17 residues. The germline gives CDR1 LGHNA, CDR2 YSLEER. Trimming removed 0 bases at V and 2 bases at J, with 16 bases between. DNA of the CDR3: TGCGCCAGCAGCCAAGATAAAGTCCAGGGAATGAACTATGGCTACACCTTC. Translation gives CASSQDKVQGMNYGYTF.

This chain uses TRBV9 with TRBJ2-7; tentative D call: TRBD2 (5 bases). The CDR3 loop spans 15 amino acids. Looked up from germline, CDR1 is SGDLS and CDR2 is YYNGEE. The germline V and J ends were trimmed by 0 bases and 4 bases, with 14 bases remaining between them. CDR3 sequence: CASSVAGGRGYEQYF. Here the CDR3 DNA reads TGTGCCAGCAGCGTAGCTGGAGGACGTGGTTACGAGCAGTACTTC. The full variable domain, rest sourced from reference TRBV9 and TRBJ2-7, is DSGVTQTPKHLITATGQRVTLRCSPRSGDLSVYWYQQSLDQGLQFLIQYYNGEERAKGNILERFSAQQFPDLHSELNLSSLELGDSALYFCASSVAGGRGYEQYFGPGTRLTVT.

This clonotype was detected only a few times. The chain links TRBV13 to TRBJ1-4; D is unresolved. Per germline, CDR1 PRHDT and CDR2 FYEKMQ (reference sequence). The CDR3 length is 12 residues. V was shortened by 5 bases and J by 5 bases, with 6 bases between the two germline ends. DNA of the CDR3: TGTGCCAGCAGCCTACTAAATGAAAAACTGTTTTTT. Protein product: CASSLLNEKLFF.

The sample holds a few counts of this clonotype. This rearrangement joins TRBV27 to TRBJ2-5, with 13 bases that match TRBD2. This CDR3 is built from 15 residues. Germline V CDR1 and CDR2: MNHEY, SMNVEV (reference sequence). V shed 2 bases, J shed 3 bases, and the junction held 0 bases outside the gene matches. The CDR3 DNA follows: TGTGCCAGCAGTTTAGGGACTAGCGGGAAAGAGACCCAGTACTTC. Its protein is CASSLGTSGKETQYF.

This chain uses TRBV9 with TRBJ1-2, with D perhaps TRBD1 (5 bases). The CDR3 length is 15 residues. Germline V gene data show CDR1 as SGDLS and CDR2 as YYNGEE. With 3 bases removed from V and 2 bases from J, the gap between germline ends came to 14 bases. For the CDR3, the DNA is TGTGCCAGCAGCGCAACCCACAGGCCCAACTATGGCTACACCTTC. It specifies CASSATHRPNYGYTF.

The chain joins TRBV4-1 to TRBJ2-7; D remains ambiguous. Germline V gene sequence: CDR1 MGHRA, CDR2 YSYEKL. This CDR3 comprises 14 residues. Trimming pared 4 bases from V and 0 bases from J, leaving 10 bases between. The CDR3 loop reads CASSPSATSYEQYF. CDR3 bases: TGCGCCAGCAGCCCGTCGGCTACCTCCTACGAGCAGTACTTC.

The chain carries TRBV4-3 and TRBJ2-7; 7 nucleotides match TRBD2. V gave up 0 bases and J gave up 0 bases; unmatched junction bases: 8. The CDR3 runs to 17 residues. From germline, CDR1 is LGHNA and CDR2 YSLEER. The CDR3 region is CASSQDRVAGVSYEQYF. The CDR3 DNA reads TGCGCCAGCAGCCAAGATCGCGTCGCGGGAGTCTCCTACGAGCAGTACTTC.

In its sample, this clonotype was seen once. The chain uses TRBV24-1 and TRBJ2-3, with D perhaps matching TRBD1 (6 bases). CDR3 length: 13 residues. Trimming removed 12 bases from V and 4 bases from J, with 16 bases in between. CDR1 is KGHDR, CDR2 SFDVKD, per germline. The CDR3 here is CASRGGFADTQYF. CDR3 nucleotides: TGTGCCTCGAGAGGGGGATTCGCAGATACGCAGTATTTT.

The V and J genes are TRBV5-1 and TRBJ2-1; maybe TRBD2 (6 bases). Trimming removed 3 bases from V and 4 bases from J, with 29 bases in between. The CDR3 has 20 residues. Germline V gene lookup returns CDR1 SGHRS and CDR2 YFSETQ. CDR3 bases: TGCGCCAGCAGCTCCCCTGGACCGGGGTCCCCTAGCGAGTATTACAATGAGCAGTTCTTC. Protein product: CASSSPGPGSPSEYYNEQFF. The full variable domain, in which reference TRBV5-1 and TRBJ2-1 provide the parts outside the CDR3, is KAGVTQTPRYLIKTRGQQVTLSCSPISGHRSVSWYQQTPGQGLQFLFEYFSETQRNKGNFPGRFSGRQFSNSRSEMNVSTLELGDSALYLCASSSPGPGSPSEYYNEQFFGPGTRLTVL.